A selection of T cell receptor beta chains follows, all from one sample in a study of blood T cell repertoires in COVID-19. Assay used: immunoSEQ multiplex PCR; TCRdb lists only in-frame clones, some missing. The data show more than 150,000 clones, with approximately 80% seen just once and approximately 15% held by the top ten. What was sequenced was PBMCs or T cells enriched from blood (not recorded which). The receptors here all came from a woman aged 50 to 60 who had recovered from COVID-19. Both conserved end residues are part of each CDR3. Each record gives: clone size, D gene, CDR3 length, V gene, J gene, CDR3 DNA, CDR3 protein. D genes are given only for firm matches. Some rows have no size entry. The others give once, few or many, or a class for an expanded clone.

size: -
D: -
length: 18
V: TRBV19
J: TRBJ1-5
DNA: TGTGCCAGTAGTATAGACCAAGAGTGGGAGGGGAGCAATCAGCCCCAGCATTTT
CDR3: CASSIDQEWEGSNQPQHF

size: -
D: -
length: 16
V: TRBV6-1
J: TRBJ1-2
DNA: TGTGCCAGCAGTGAATCGATCTCAGGGCCTAACTATGGCTACACCTTC
CDR3: CASSESISGPNYGYTF

size: -
D: -
length: 15
V: TRBV6-5
J: TRBJ2-5
DNA: TGTGCCAGCAGTTATAGGTTAAGGGGCAAAGGGACCCAGTACTTC
CDR3: CASSYRLRGKGTQYF

size: -
D: TRBD1
length: 15
V: TRBV9
J: TRBJ2-2
DNA: TGTGCCAGCAGCGTGTCAACAGGGGGTTACGGGGAGCTGTTTTTT
CDR3: CASSVSTGGYGELFF

size: -
D: TRBD2
length: 15
V: TRBV27
J: TRBJ2-4
DNA: TGTGCCAGCAGCGGACTAGCGGGAGTCCGTGGGATTCAGTACTTC
CDR3: CASSGLAGVRGIQYF

size: -
D: -
length: 15
V: TRBV3-1/TRBV3-2
J: TRBJ2-2
DNA: TGTGCCAGCAGCCAAGGTGCAGTGTCCACCGGGGAGCTGTTTTTT
CDR3: CASSQGAVSTGELFF

size: -
D: -
length: 13
V: TRBV7-3
J: TRBJ2-1
DNA: TGTGCCAGCAGCAAGACTAAGGACAATGAGCAGTTCTTC
CDR3: CASSKTKDNEQFF

size: -
D: -
length: 16
V: TRBV3-1/TRBV3-2
J: TRBJ2-1
DNA: TGTGCCAGCAGCCCCCGGGACGGGAGCTCCTACAATGAGCAGTTCTTC
CDR3: CASSPRDGSSYNEQFF

size: few
D: -
length: 15
V: TRBV9
J: TRBJ1-2
DNA: TGTGCCAGCAGCGTAGGGGCAGCTGCTAACTATGGCTACACCTTC
CDR3: CASSVGAAANYGYTF

size: -
D: TRBD1
length: 15
V: TRBV5-1
J: TRBJ1-2
DNA: TGCGCCAGCAGCCATGACAGGGGTGTCTCGGATGGCTACACCTTC
CDR3: CASSHDRGVSDGYTF

size: -
D: -
length: 13
V: TRBV28
J: TRBJ2-5
DNA: TGTGCCAGCAGTTGGGGCAGGAAGGAGACCCAGTACTTC
CDR3: CASSWGRKETQYF

size: -
D: -
length: 15
V: TRBV27
J: TRBJ1-1
DNA: TGTGCCAGCAGTTTAAGCGGGGGCTTTGACACTGAAGCTTTCTTT
CDR3: CASSLSGGFDTEAFF

size: -
D: -
length: 16
V: TRBV27
J: TRBJ2-7
DNA: TGTGCCAGCGCCCGCTTTCTGGCAGGCAGCTCCTACGAGCAGTACTTC
CDR3: CASARFLAGSSYEQYF

size: -
D: TRBD2
length: 15
V: TRBV28
J: TRBJ2-7
DNA: TGTGCCAGCAGTGGGGAGGGATTGGCCTCCTACGAGCAGTACTTC
CDR3: CASSGEGLASYEQYF

size: -
D: TRBD1
length: 14
V: TRBV18
J: TRBJ2-7
DNA: TGTGCCAGCACTAACAGGGACAGTGATTACGAGCAGTACTTC
CDR3: CASTNRDSDYEQYF

size: -
D: -
length: 17
V: TRBV4-1
J: TRBJ2-7
DNA: TGCGCCAGCAGCCCCAAGGCGGGGGCAGGATGGGCCTACGAGCAGTACTTC
CDR3: CASSPKAGAGWAYEQYF

size: few
D: TRBD1
length: 15
V: TRBV30
J: TRBJ1-3
DNA: TGTGCCTGGAGTGTACAGGGGGCATCTGGAAACACCATATATTTT
CDR3: CAWSVQGASGNTIYF

size: few
D: TRBD1
length: 15
V: TRBV5-5
J: TRBJ1-2
DNA: TGTGCCAGCAGCGGACAGGGTCTCCTAAGTGACGGCTACACCTTC
CDR3: CASSGQGLLSDGYTF